This TCR beta chain was recorded in a study of blood T cell repertoires in COVID-19. In the study overall: In each case, the material was cDNA or gDNA derived from T cells, B-cell-depleted T cells, or PBMCs.

Sequencing used immunoSEQ multiplex PCR; TCRdb keeps in-frame clones, though not all of them. The profile shows some 240,000 clones, roughly 80% of them singletons. Per germline, CDR1 SGHTA and CDR2 FQGNSA. This CDR3 has 14 residues. V dropped 6 bases and J dropped 5; count of bases not matched to a gene: 9. The chain couples TRBV7-2 to TRBJ2-5, with 7 bases matching TRBD1. The sequence came from a man younger than 45 with acute COVID-19. Sequencing was done on a sample of PBMCs or T cells enriched from blood (not recorded which). This CDR3 reads CASSRGQPGETQYF. CDR3 in DNA: TGTGCCAGCAGTCGGGGACAGCCGGGGGAGACCCAGTACTTC. The full variable domain, with the rest looked up from reference TRBV7-2 and TRBJ2-5, is GAGVSQSPSNKVTEKGKDVELRCDPISGHTALYWYRQSLGQGLEFLIYFQGNSAPDKSGLPSDRFSAERTGGSVSTLTIQRTQQEDSAVYLCASSRGQPGETQYFGPGTRLLVL.